Listed below are T cell receptor beta chains from one sample, sequenced in a study of blood T cell repertoires in COVID-19. Using immunoSEQ multiplex PCR, the repertoire was profiled, and TCRdb retains in-frame clones only, with some absent. The table includes some 77,000 clones, more than 80% detected once. The specimen was peripheral blood. These receptors originate from a woman aged 65 to 85 with acute or convalescent COVID-19. The CDR3 runs from the conserved cysteine through the conserved F or W. The D gene is left open where the match is weak. Where a row states a size, it is once, few, many or the class of an expanded clone; other rows omit it.

D gene	clone size	J gene	V gene	CDR3 DNA	CDR3 protein
.	.	TRBJ1-6	TRBV5-1	TGCGCCAGCAGTTTCATAGGGGAAGCCTATAATTCACCCCTCCACTTT	CASSFIGEAYNSPLHF
.	.	TRBJ1-1	TRBV28	TGTGCCAGCAGAATTAGGGGCACTGAAGCTTTCTTT	CASRIRGTEAFF
.	.	TRBJ2-7	TRBV10-3	TGTGCCATCAGTGGGACGACTAGCTCCTACGAGCAGTACTTC	CAISGTTSSYEQYF
TRBD2	.	TRBJ2-7	TRBV7-8	TGTGCCAGCAGCTTAGTCCTGACTAGCGGGAGCCCCTACGAGCAGTACTTC	CASSLVLTSGSPYEQYF
.	.	TRBJ1-4	TRBV30	TGTGCCTGGAGTGTCGGGGGGTTTAATGAAAAACTGTTTTTT	CAWSVGGFNEKLFF
.	.	TRBJ1-2	TRBV5-4	TGTGCCAGCAGCTTGGTCATGGAGGGACATGGCTACACCTTC	CASSLVMEGHGYTF
.	.	TRBJ2-2	TRBV20-1	TGCAGTGCTAGTTCAGGTCCGGCAGGGAGGACCGGGGAGCTGTTTTTT	CSASSGPAGRTGELFF
.	few	TRBJ1-3	TRBV7-8	TGTGCCAGCAGCTCCGAACTTCCCAACTCTGGAAACACCATATATTTT	CASSSELPNSGNTIYF
TRBD2	once	TRBJ2-3	TRBV28	TGTGCCAGCACTTTAGGTCTAGCGGGAGTTGGGGATACGCAGTATTTT	CASTLGLAGVGDTQYF
.	medium-sized	TRBJ1-2	TRBV7-6	TGTGCCAGCAGTCCAGACAGCAACTATGGCTACACCTTC	CASSPDSNYGYTF
TRBD2	.	TRBJ2-3	TRBV5-6	TGTGCCAGCAGCTTTGGGACTAGCGGGAGTTCGTTTGGAGATACGCAGTATTTT	CASSFGTSGSSFGDTQYF
TRBD2	.	TRBJ2-3	TRBV19	TGTGCCAGTAAAGGGGAACTAGCGGTAGATACGCAGTATTTT	CASKGELAVDTQYF
.	.	TRBJ2-1	TRBV7-3	TGTGCCAGCAGCTCGATAGACCGGGGGGAGCAGTTCTTC	CASSSIDRGEQFF
.	once	TRBJ2-7	TRBV28	TGTGCCAGCACGCTGGCGACTTCGGCCTACGAGCAGTACTTC	CASTLATSAYEQYF
.	.	TRBJ2-1	TRBV27	TGTGCCAGCAGTTTCCAACCCCAGCGGGCGTCCTACAATGAGCAGTTCTTC	CASSFQPQRASYNEQFF
TRBD1	.	TRBJ1-3	TRBV28	TGTGCCAGCAGTCCAGGGGGAACTGGAAACACCATATATTTT	CASSPGGTGNTIYF
TRBD2	.	TRBJ2-1	TRBV5-1	TGCGCCAGCAGCTCCGAAGCGGGAGTGAGTTACAATGAGCAGTTCTTC	CASSSEAGVSYNEQFF
.	.	TRBJ2-5	TRBV20-1	TGCAGTGCTCAGGCCCCCGGGACCCAGTACTTC	CSAQAPGTQYF
.	.	TRBJ2-5	TRBV18	TGTGCCAGCTCCCCCGGGGGTAGAGAGACCCAGTACTTC	CASSPGGRETQYF
.	.	TRBJ1-1	TRBV7-3	TGTGCCAGCAGCTTAAACGTAGGAGTTGTTGAAGCTTTCTTT	CASSLNVGVVEAFF
TRBD2	.	TRBJ2-2	TRBV6-5	TGTGCCAGCAGGAGCGGGAGGGTAGGCGGGGAGCTGTTTTTT	CASRSGRVGGELFF
.	.	TRBJ2-3	TRBV5-4	TGTGCCAGCAGCTTCCTTCCGTCAGATACGCAGTATTTT	CASSFLPSDTQYF
TRBD2	.	TRBJ2-5	TRBV30	TGTGCCTGTTCAAGCGGGAGGGCCAGGGAGACCCAGTACTTC	CACSSGRARETQYF
.	.	TRBJ2-2	TRBV12-3/TRBV12-4	TGTGCCAGCAGCCTATTAACCGGGGAGCTGTTTTTT	CASSLLTGELFF
.	.	TRBJ1-1	TRBV9	TGTGCCAGCAGCGTAGACCGGGACACTGAAGCTTTCTTT	CASSVDRDTEAFF
TRBD2	.	TRBJ2-6	TRBV11-2	TGTGCCAGCAGCCCAAGACTAGCGGGAGGGGCTGGGGCCAACGTCCTGACTTTC	CASSPRLAGGAGANVLTF
.	.	TRBJ2-3	TRBV4-1	TGCGCCAGCAGCCATGTCCGGGGACTGGCCAAGGATACGCAGTATTTT	CASSHVRGLAKDTQYF
.	.	TRBJ2-6	TRBV21-1	TGTGCCAGCAGCAAAGAGGAAGGGGGCCCTCCCCCCTCTGGGGCCAACGTCCTGACTTTC	CASSKEEGGPPPSGANVLTF
TRBD2	.	TRBJ2-5	TRBV6-5	TGTGCCAGCAGTTACTCGGCTCTAGCGGAAGAGACCCAGTACTTC	CASSYSALAEETQYF
TRBD2	.	TRBJ2-1	TRBV3-1/TRBV3-2	TGTGCCAGCAGCCAAGATGGAGCGGGAGTTTACAATGAGCAGTTCTTC	CASSQDGAGVYNEQFF
TRBD1	.	TRBJ2-4	TRBV9	TGTGCCAGCAGCGCCGCCCTAGGACAGGGGGAGTACTTC	CASSAALGQGEYF
TRBD1	few	TRBJ1-1	TRBV27	TGTGCCAGCCACTCGGCAGGGGGAGAAGACACTGAAGCTTTCTTT	CASHSAGGEDTEAFF
TRBD2	.	TRBJ2-1	TRBV5-1	TGCGCCAGCAGCAACCTAGCGGGAGATACCAATGAGCAGTTCTTC	CASSNLAGDTNEQFF
.	.	TRBJ1-4	TRBV28	TGTGCCAGCCAACAGCGGGCTAAACTGTTTTTT	CASQQRAKLFF
TRBD2	.	TRBJ2-7	TRBV6-5	TGTGCCAGCGCCATAGCGGGAGGGGCTACTTACGAGCAGTACTTC	CASAIAGGATYEQYF
.	.	TRBJ1-1	TRBV6-5	TGTGCCAGCAGTTGGAGGGGGAACACTGAAGCTTTCTTT	CASSWRGNTEAFF
.	.	TRBJ1-2	TRBV27	TGTGCCAGCACCTCGGTGACAGCAAACTATGGCTACACCTTC	CASTSVTANYGYTF
TRBD1	.	TRBJ1-2	TRBV28	TGTGCCAGCAGTCCACCGGGACAGGGGTTGGGTGGCTACACCTTC	CASSPPGQGLGGYTF
.	.	TRBJ1-2	TRBV28	TGTGCCAGCAGACAGGGCTCTAACTATGGCTACACCTTC	CASRQGSNYGYTF
.	.	TRBJ2-7	TRBV5-1	TGCGCCAGCAGCTCCTCAATTCTTCGGGAGCAGTACTTC	CASSSSILREQYF
.	.	TRBJ2-1	TRBV7-8	TGTGCCAGCAGCTTGGGTGGGCGGGATAACAAGTTCTTC	CASSLGGRDNKFF
TRBD2	.	TRBJ2-1	TRBV7-6	TGTGCCAGCAGCTTAGCCTCCGGGGGGGAGCAGTTCTTC	CASSLASGGEQFF
TRBD1	.	TRBJ1-5	TRBV5-6	TGTGCCAGCAGCCCCGGACAGGGCCCTAGGCCCCAGCATTTT	CASSPGQGPRPQHF
TRBD1	.	TRBJ1-2	TRBV19	TGTGCCAGTACCAGAACCGGGACAGGGGGAAGCTATGGCTACACCTTC	CASTRTGTGGSYGYTF
.	.	TRBJ2-7	TRBV27	TGTGCCAGCTCCTCTTCGAGAGCGGTCGAGCAGTACTTC	CASSSSRAVEQYF
TRBD2	.	TRBJ2-1	TRBV27	TGTGCCAGCAGTTTATATATCTCCCCTTTTCAGCGGGGTGAGCAGTTCTTC	CASSLYISPFQRGEQFF
TRBD2	.	TRBJ2-7	TRBV7-2	TGTGCCAGCAGCTTATCTCTAGCGGGAGTCTCCTACGAGCAGTACTTC	CASSLSLAGVSYEQYF
TRBD2	few	TRBJ2-1	TRBV15	TGTGCCCCCTCCCGACTATTAGCGGGAGCGCCTTTCGATGAGCAGTTCTTC	CAPSRLLAGAPFDEQFF
TRBD2	.	TRBJ2-2	TRBV7-3	TGTGCCAGCAGCCTAGCGGGAGGGCCTTCCGGGGAGCTGTTTTTT	CASSLAGGPSGELFF